Detailed here is one T cell receptor beta chain. Antigen unknown. The entry originates in a study of monozygotic twins with inflammatory bowel disease. Each TCR library consumed around 3.5 ug of total RNA. With about 15 and 9 cycles respectively, two nested PCRs were carried out on TCRalpha and TCRbeta cDNA. TCRdb reanalyzed the 5' RACE reads, giving one entry per CDR3 protein sequence and no DNA. The sample includes approximately 150,000 distinct CDR3 sequences. The CDR3 has 14 amino acids. CDR1 is SNHLY and CDR2 is FYNNEI in the germline V gene. General study points: Findings did not support one strong IBD-associated signal or clonotype. Researchers were unable to tell different T cell subtypes apart.

The source of this sequence is a human donor with ulcerative colitis or Crohn's disease, or a healthy co-twin of an affected twin (not recorded which). The chain is built from TRBV2 and TRBJ1-1; TCRdb's assignment of TRBD1 cannot be checked, as there is no DNA. Sequencing input: blood. Here the CDR3 reads CASSVGQGNTEAFF. Using reference TRBV2 and TRBJ1-1 for the parts outside the CDR3, the full variable domain is EPEVTQTPSHQVTQMGQEVILRCVPISNHLYFYWYRQILGQKVEFLVSFYNNEISEKSEIFDDQFSVERPDGSNFTLKIRSTKLEDSAMYFCASSVGQGNTEAFFGQGTRLTVV.